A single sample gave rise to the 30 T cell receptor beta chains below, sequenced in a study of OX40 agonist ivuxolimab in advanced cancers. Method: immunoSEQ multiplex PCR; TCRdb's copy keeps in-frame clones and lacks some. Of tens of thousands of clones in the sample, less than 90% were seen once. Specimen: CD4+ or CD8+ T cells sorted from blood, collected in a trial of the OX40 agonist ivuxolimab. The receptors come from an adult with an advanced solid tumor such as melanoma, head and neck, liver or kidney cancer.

The CDR3 DNA reads TGTGCCAGCAGCGCCGGGGACAGGGCCTCCTACAATGAGCAGTTCTTC. Translated: CASSAGDRASYNEQFF. V and J are TRBV9 and TRBJ2-1; 9 nucleotides align to TRBD1. Germline lookup yields CDR1 SGDLS and CDR2 YYNGEE. Trimming cost V 3 bases and J 0 bases; bases outside gene matches: 4. The CDR3 totals 16 residues.

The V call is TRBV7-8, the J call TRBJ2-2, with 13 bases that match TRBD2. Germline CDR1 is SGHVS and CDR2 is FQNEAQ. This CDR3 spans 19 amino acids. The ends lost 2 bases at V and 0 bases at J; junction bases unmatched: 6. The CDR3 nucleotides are TGTGCCAGCAGCTTACGGTCCGGGACTAGCGGGGCGAACACCGGGGAGCTGTTTTTT. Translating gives CASSLRSGTSGANTGELFF.

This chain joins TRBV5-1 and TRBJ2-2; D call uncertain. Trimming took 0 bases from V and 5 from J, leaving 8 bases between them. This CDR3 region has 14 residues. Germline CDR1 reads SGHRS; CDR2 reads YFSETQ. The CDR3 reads CASSLEYVTGELFF. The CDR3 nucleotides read TGCGCCAGCAGCTTGGAATACGTTACCGGGGAGCTGTTTTTT.

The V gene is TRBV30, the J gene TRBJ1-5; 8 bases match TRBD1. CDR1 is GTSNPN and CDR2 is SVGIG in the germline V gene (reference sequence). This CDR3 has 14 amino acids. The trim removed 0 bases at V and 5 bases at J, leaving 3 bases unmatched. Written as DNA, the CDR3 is TGTGCCTGGAGTGTTCCAGGGGGCTATCAGCCCCAGCATTTT. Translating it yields CAWSVPGGYQPQHF.

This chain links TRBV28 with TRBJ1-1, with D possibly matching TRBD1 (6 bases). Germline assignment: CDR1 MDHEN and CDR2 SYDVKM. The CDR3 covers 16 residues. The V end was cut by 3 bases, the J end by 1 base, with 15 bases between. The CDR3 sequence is CASSLGGSGSNTEAFF. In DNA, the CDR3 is TGTGCCAGCAGTTTGGGGGGCAGTGGATCGAACACTGAAGCTTTCTTT.

This CDR3 is CSVERVGNEQFF. CDR3 coding DNA: TGCAGCGTTGAGAGGGTGGGTAATGAGCAGTTCTTC. The chain couples TRBV29-1 to TRBJ2-1; perhaps TRBD2 as D (5 bases). The CDR3 has 12 residues. Germline V gives CDR1 SQVTM, CDR2 ANQGSEA. Trimming removed 3 bases from V and 7 bases from J, with 10 bases in between.

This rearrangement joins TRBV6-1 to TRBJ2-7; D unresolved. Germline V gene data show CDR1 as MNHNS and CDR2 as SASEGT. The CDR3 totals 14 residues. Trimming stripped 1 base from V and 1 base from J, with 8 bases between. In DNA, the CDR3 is TGTGCCAGCAGTGAAGTAACTTCTTCCTACGAGCAGTACTTC. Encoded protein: CASSEVTSSYEQYF.

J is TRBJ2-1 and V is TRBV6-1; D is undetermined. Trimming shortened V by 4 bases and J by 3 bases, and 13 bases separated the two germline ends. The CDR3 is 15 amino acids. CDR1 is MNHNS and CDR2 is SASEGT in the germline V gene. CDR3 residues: CASSGNDHVYNEQFF. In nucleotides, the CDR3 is TGTGCCAGCAGTGGCAACGACCACGTCTACAATGAGCAGTTCTTC.

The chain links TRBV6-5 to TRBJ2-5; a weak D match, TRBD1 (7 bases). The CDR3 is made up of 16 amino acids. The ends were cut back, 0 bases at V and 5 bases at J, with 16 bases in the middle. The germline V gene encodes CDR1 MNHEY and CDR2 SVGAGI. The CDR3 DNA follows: TGTGCCAGCAGTTACTCTGCAGGGGGGTTAGGGGAGACCCAGTACTTC. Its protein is CASSYSAGGLGETQYF.

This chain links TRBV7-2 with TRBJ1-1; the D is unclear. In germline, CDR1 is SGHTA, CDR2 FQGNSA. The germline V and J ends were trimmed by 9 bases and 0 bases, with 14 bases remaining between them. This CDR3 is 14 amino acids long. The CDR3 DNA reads TGTGCCAGTAGATTAATCGCGGTGAACACTGAAGCTTTCTTT. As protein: CASRLIAVNTEAFF.

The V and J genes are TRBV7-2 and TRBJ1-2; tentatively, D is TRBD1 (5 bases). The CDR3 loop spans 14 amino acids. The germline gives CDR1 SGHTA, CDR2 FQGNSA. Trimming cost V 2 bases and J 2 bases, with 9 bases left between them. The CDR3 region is CASSLITGNYGYTF. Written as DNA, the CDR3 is TGTGCCAGCAGCTTAATCACAGGCAACTATGGCTACACCTTC.

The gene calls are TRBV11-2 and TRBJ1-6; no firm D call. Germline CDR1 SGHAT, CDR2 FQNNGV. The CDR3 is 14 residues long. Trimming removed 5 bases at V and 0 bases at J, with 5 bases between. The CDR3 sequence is CASSPGSYNSPLHF. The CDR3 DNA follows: TGTGCCAGCAGCCCCGGCTCCTATAATTCACCCCTCCACTTT.

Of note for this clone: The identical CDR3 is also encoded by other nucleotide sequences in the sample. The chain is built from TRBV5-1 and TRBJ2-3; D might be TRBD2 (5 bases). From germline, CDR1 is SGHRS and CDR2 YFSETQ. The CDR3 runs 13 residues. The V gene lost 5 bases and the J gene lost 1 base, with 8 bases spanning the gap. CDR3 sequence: CASSPEGTDTQYF. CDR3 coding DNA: TGCGCCAGCAGTCCGGAGGGCACAGATACGCAGTATTTT. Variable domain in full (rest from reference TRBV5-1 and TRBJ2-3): KAGVTQTPRYLIKTRGQQVTLSCSPISGHRSVSWYQQTPGQGLQFLFEYFSETQRNKGNFPGRFSGRQFSNSRSEMNVSTLELGDSALYLCASSPEGTDTQYFGPGTRLTVL.

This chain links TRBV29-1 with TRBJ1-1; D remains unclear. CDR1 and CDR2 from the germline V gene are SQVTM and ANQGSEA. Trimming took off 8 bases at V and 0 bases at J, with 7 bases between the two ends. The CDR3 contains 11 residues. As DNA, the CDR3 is TGCAGCTTTCGTCTGAACACTGAAGCTTTCTTT. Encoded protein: CSFRLNTEAFF.

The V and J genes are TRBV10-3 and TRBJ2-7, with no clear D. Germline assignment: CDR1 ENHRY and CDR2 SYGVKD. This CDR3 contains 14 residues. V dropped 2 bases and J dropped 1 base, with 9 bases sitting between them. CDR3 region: CAISEGVGSYEQYF. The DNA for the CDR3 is TGTGCCATCAGTGAGGGGGTAGGTTCCTACGAGCAGTACTTC.

The CDR3: CASSIASAGGQYNEQFF. The CDR3 bases are TGTGCCAGTAGTATAGCCTCGGCGGGAGGACAATACAATGAGCAGTTCTTC. The V call is TRBV19, the J call TRBJ2-1; 8 bases fit TRBD2. The ends lost 1 base at V and 4 bases at J; junction bases unmatched: 9. The length of the CDR3 is 17 residues. In germline, CDR1 is LNHDA, CDR2 SQIVND (reference sequence).

CDR3 coding DNA: TGTGCCCTTCGGACAGGGATGGTCACAGATACGCAGTATTTT. Amino acids: CALRTGMVTDTQYF. V and J are TRBV30 and TRBJ2-3; TRBD1 agrees at 8 bases. The CDR3 length is 14 residues. Germline assignment: CDR1 GTSNPN and CDR2 SVGIG (reference sequence). The V gene end was trimmed by 8 bases and the J gene end by 2 bases; junction bases not matched to a gene: 9.

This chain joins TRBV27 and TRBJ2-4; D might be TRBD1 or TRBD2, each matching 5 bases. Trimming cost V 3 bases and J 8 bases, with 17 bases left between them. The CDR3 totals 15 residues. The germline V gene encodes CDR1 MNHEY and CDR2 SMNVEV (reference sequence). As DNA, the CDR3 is TGTGCCAGCAGTTTTGCGAGGGACCCCGGCCACATTCAGTACTTC. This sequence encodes CASSFARDPGHIQYF.

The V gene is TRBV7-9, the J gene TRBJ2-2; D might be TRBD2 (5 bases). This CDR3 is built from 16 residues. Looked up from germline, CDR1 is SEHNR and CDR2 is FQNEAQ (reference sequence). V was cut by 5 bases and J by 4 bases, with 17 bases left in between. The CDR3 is CASSPRGLRGTGELFF. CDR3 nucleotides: TGTGCCAGCAGCCCCCGTGGCCTTCGGGGCACCGGGGAGCTGTTTTTT.

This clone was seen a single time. CDR3 region: CASSTDRLYEQYF. The CDR3 DNA sequence: TGTGCCAGCAGCACCGACAGGCTCTACGAGCAGTACTTC. V and J are TRBV7-2 and TRBJ2-7, with D possibly TRBD1 on 6 matching bases. Germline V CDR1 and CDR2: SGHTA, FQGNSA. Trimming took 5 bases from V and 3 from J, leaving 11 bases between them. This CDR3 has 13 amino acids. The full variable domain, rest sourced from reference TRBV7-2 and TRBJ2-7, is GAGVSQSPSNKVTEKGKDVELRCDPISGHTALYWYRQSLGQGLEFLIYFQGNSAPDKSGLPSDRFSAERTGGSVSTLTIQRTQQEDSAVYLCASSTDRLYEQYFGPGTRLTVT.

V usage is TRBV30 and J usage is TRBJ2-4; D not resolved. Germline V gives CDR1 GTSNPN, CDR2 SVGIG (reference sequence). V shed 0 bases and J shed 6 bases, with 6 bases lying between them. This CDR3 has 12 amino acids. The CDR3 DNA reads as TGTGCCTGGAGTGTTGGTGGAAACATTCAGTACTTC. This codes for CAWSVGGNIQYF.

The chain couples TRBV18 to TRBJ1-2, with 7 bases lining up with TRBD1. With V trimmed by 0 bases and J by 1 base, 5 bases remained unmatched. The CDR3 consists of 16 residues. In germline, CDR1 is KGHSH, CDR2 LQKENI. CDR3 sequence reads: CASSPPGQRLNYGYTF. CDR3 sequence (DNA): TGTGCCAGCTCACCACCGGGACAGAGACTTAACTATGGCTACACCTTC.

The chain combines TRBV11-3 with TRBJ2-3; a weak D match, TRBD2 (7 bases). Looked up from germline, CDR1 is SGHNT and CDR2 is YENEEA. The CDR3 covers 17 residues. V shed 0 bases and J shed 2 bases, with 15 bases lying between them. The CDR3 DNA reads TGTGCCAGCAGCTTAGATGTCGGGGGGCCATCCACAGATACGCAGTATTTT. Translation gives CASSLDVGGPSTDTQYF. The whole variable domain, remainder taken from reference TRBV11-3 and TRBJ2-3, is EAGVVQSPRYKIIEKKQPVAFWCNPISGHNTLYWYLQNLGQGPELLIRYENEEAVDDSQLPKDRFSAERLKGVDSTLKIQPAELGDSAVYLCASSLDVGGPSTDTQYFGPGTRLTVL.

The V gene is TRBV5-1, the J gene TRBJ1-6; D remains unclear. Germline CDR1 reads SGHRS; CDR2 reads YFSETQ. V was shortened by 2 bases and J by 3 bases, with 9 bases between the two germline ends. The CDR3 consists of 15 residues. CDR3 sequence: CASSLTSRYNSPLHF. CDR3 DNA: TGCGCCAGCAGCTTAACAAGCCGCTATAATTCACCCCTCCACTTT.

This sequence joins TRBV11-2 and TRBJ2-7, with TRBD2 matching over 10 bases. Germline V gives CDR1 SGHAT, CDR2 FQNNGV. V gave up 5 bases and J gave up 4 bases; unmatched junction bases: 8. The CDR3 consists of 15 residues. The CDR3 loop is CASSTTSSGRYEQYF. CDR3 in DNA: TGTGCCAGCAGCACCACTTCTAGCGGGAGATACGAGCAGTACTTC.

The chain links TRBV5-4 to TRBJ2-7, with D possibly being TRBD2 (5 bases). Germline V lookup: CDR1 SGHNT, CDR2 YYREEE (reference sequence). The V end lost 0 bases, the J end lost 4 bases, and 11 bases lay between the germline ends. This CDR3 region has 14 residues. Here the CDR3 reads CASSLAVGDYEQYF. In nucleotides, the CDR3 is TGTGCCAGCAGCTTGGCCGTCGGGGATTACGAGCAGTACTTC. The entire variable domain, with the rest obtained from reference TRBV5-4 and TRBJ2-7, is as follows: ETGVTQSPTHLIKTRGQQVTLRCSSQSGHNTVSWYQQALGQGPQFIFQYYREEENGRGNFPPRFSGLQFPNYSSELNVNALELDDSALYLCASSLAVGDYEQYFGPGTRLTVT.

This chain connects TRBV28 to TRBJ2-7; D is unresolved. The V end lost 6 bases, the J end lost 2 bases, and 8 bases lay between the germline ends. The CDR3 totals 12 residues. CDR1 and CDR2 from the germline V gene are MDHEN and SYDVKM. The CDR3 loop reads CASSPVPYEQYF. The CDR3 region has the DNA TGTGCCAGCAGCCCAGTCCCCTACGAGCAGTACTTC. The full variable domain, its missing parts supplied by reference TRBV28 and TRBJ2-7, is DVKVTQSSRYLVKRTGEKVFLECVQDMDHENMFWYRQDPGLGLRLIYFSYDVKMKEKGDIPEGYSVSREKKERFSLILESASTNQTSMYLCASSPVPYEQYFGPGTRLTVT.

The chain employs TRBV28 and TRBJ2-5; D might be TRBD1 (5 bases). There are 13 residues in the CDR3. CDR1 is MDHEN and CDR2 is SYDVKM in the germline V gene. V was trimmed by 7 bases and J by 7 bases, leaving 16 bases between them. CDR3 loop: CASTSGAPGTQYF. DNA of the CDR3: TGTGCCAGCACCTCTGGGGCCCCAGGGACCCAGTACTTC.

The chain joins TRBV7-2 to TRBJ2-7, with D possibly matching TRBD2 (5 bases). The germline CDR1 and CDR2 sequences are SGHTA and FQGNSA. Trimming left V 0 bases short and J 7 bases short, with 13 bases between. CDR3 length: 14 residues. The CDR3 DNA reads TGTGCCAGCAGCTTAGCGGGGTCCTGGAGGGAGCAGTACTTC. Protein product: CASSLAGSWREQYF.

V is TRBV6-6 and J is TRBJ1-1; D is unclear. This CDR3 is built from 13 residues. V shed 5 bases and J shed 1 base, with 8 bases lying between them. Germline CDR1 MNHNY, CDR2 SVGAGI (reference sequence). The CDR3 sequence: CASSPQANTEAFF. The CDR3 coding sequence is TGTGCCAGCAGTCCCCAAGCGAACACTGAAGCTTTCTTT.